Detailed here is one TCR beta chain. Its specific antigen is unknown. Base qualities are not recorded, but no much larger clone differs from it by a single base. The same CDR3 is also encoded by other DNA sequences in this sample. These data originate in a study of CD8+ T cells in alopecia areata (dated by TCRdb to the late 2010s). Background for the entire study: The treated patients, all with moderate-to-severe alopecia areata, were enrolled in an open-label pilot trial of oral tofacitinib given at 5 to 10 mg twice daily. In humans, TCRbeta sequencing was performed on scalp tissue and on sorted CD4+ and CD8+ peripheral blood T cells from healthy controls and from patients with patchy or totalis/universalis alopecia areata. Scalp clonality was compared across normal scalp (n=4), patchy alopecia areata scalp (n=8), and alopecia totalis/universalis scalp (n=8). Patients received tofacitinib for 6 to 18 months and were then followed off drug for 6 months to check for delayed response and recurrence. Biopsies were taken from tofacitinib-treated patients at baseline and again at 4 and 24 weeks into treatment, and several of those patients also had a later scalp biopsy. To study T cell clonal expansion in alopecia areata, the researchers applied high-throughput TCRbeta sequencing to both the C3H/HeJ mouse model and human patients. immunoSEQ multiplex PCR using 35 Vbeta forward primers and 13 Jbeta reverse primers was used to amplify TCRbeta CDR3 regions. RNA was extracted with the PAXgene miRNA kit for fixed scalp, the miRNeasy kit for PBMCs, and the RNeasy kit for mouse skin. Study-wide conclusions, independent of this receptor: Scalp TCR repertoire analysis is complicated because resident alphabeta T cells in normal human skin are also sequenced, whereas mouse skin is dominated by gammadelta T cells. Compared with normal scalp, lesional scalp had higher clonality and more expanded CD8+ clones, particularly in alopecia totalis/universalis, a pattern that suggests antigenic drive. TCR sequences shared between patients were less clear than in mice, possibly partly because of HLA diversity in the patient population.

The library relied on the immunoSEQ multiplex PCR assay. RNA was extracted from all samples and reverse transcribed into cDNA, which served as template for TCR sequencing. SuperScript III was used for first-strand cDNA synthesis, primed with a 2:1 mix of oligo-dT and random hexamers. Amplification bias was assessed with a synthetic immune receptor repertoire, and residual bias was removed computationally. As for the original processing: Raw reads were preprocessed to remove errors, and CDR3 was defined according to IMGT conventions as the region from the conserved cysteine to phenylalanine. Clonality was computed by normalizing Shannon entropy by log2 of the number of productive unique TCRs and subtracting the result from 1. Whether scalp clones were CD4 or CD8 was inferred by matching scalp TCRbeta sequences against CD4 and CD8 repertoires sorted from blood. Entries here come from immuneACCESS through TCRdb and include only in-frame sequences with V and J called. Some clones fail to appear in such tables; in the studies checked, an unresolved V gene covers under half of the shortfall, and the cause of the remainder is unknown. V, J and clone size derive from that table, while D and trimming were established from the DNA sequence. The sample records 170,000 or so clones, approximately 62% of which are singletons. The top ten constitute under 2% of the sample.

CDR1 and CDR2 (MNHNY, SVGAGI) derive from the germline V gene (reference sequence). The CDR3 sequence holds 14 residues, the cysteine and phenylalanine included. The sequence is cut down to CDR3 DNA, 42 bases in frame from base 1. V and J are truncated by 2 bases and 0 bases respectively, leaving an intervening sequence of 5 bases. The time point label here, explained by the study, means: baseline before oral tofacitinib. From alopecia areata patients, peripheral blood was collected along with lesional scalp punch biopsies. PBMCs were separated by density centrifugation and stained for CD3, CD4 and CD8, after which CD4+ and CD8+ T cells were sorted on a FACSAria.

The rearranged segments are TRBV6-6 and TRBJ1-5, with the D gene call left open. Sequencing was performed on CD4+ T cells sorted from blood, taken at week 0. This clonotype was obtained from a human donor with alopecia areata. The nucleotides read TGTGCCAGCAGTTACCGGGATAGCAATCAGCCCCAGCATTTT. It is translated as CASSYRDSNQPQHF.